This T cell receptor beta chain stems from a study of cytomegalovirus exposure and HLA in healthy donors. There are a few counts of this clone. The antigen is not known. Whole-study results and caveats: The study listed 164 cytomegalovirus-associated TCR beta chains. In vitro data verified three CMV-associated chains as specific for CMV antigens.

The protocol was immunoSEQ multiplex PCR, while the TCRdb copy is restricted to in-frame clones and leaves out a portion. In the table there are roughly 71,000 clones, roughly 94% of which are singletons. The CDR3 consists of 13 residues. V was cut by 3 bases and J by 3 bases, with 8 bases left in between. Germline V gene sequence: CDR1 LNHDA, CDR2 SQIVND (reference sequence). Separate from the roughly 700-subject first cohort was the approximately 120-subject validation cohort, to which the donors belonged. The clonotype originates from a woman in her late teens or twenties in good health and CMV-seronegative. V is TRBV19 and J is TRBJ1-1; D possibly corresponds to TRBD1 (6 bases). Sequences were obtained from PBMCs. CDR3 nucleotides: TGTGCCAGTAGTATCCGGACAGACACTGAAGCTTTCTTT. Translation: CASSIRTDTEAFF.